This TCR beta chain was captured in a study of shared T cell receptors in the human thymus. V was shortened by 1 base and J by 1 base, with 14 bases between the two germline ends. Germline CDR1 is LGHNT and CDR2 is FRNRAP. The CDR3 extends over 17 amino acids. Using immunoSEQ multiplex PCR, the repertoire was profiled, and TCRdb retains in-frame clones only, with some absent. The repertoire holds hundreds of thousands of clones, with around 87% as singletons. Another study also made use of these data, one on human thymus T cells. As reported in that work: Thymic resections from corrective heart surgery supplied the tissue. Related work showed strongly overlapping thymic repertoires across unrelated individuals.

Sequencing was carried out using thymocytes. The V and J genes are TRBV12-5 and TRBJ2-1; unclear D gene. This sequence originates from a boy in the first two years of life with a congenital heart defect. CDR3 residues: CASGLGASPWSYNEQFF. CDR3 nucleotides: TGTGCTAGTGGTTTGGGGGCTTCACCGTGGTCCTACAATGAGCAGTTCTTC.